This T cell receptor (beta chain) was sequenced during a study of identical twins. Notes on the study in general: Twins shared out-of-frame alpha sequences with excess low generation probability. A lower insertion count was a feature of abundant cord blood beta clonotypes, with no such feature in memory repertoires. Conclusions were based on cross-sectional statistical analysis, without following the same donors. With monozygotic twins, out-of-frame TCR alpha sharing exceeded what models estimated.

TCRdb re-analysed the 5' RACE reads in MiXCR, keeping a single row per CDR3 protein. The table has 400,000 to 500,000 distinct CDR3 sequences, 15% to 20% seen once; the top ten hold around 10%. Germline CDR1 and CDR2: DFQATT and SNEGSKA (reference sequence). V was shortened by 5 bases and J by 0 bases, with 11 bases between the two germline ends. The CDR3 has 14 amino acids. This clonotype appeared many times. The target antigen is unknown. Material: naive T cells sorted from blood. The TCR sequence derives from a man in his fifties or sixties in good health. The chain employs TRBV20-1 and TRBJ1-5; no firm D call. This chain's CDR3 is CSAGQAYSNQPQHF. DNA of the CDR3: TGCAGTGCTGGCCAGGCTTATAGCAATCAGCCCCAGCATTTT.